This T cell receptor (beta chain) was recovered during a study of CD8 T cells in Susac syndrome. Random hexamers were used to reverse transcribe an amount of roughly 0.5 to 1 ug RNA. It was immunoSEQ multiplex PCR that amplified TCR beta CDR3 across 54 Vbeta and 13 Jbeta. A single record per CDR3 protein comes from TCRdb applying MiXCR to the immunoSEQ multiplex PCR reads. The sample yields 150,000 to 200,000 distinct CDR3 sequences, around 93% seen once. The CDR3 spans 15 residues. V gave up 4 bases and J gave up 1 base, with 10 bases separating them. Per germline, CDR1 MNHNY and CDR2 SVGAGI (reference sequence). Healthy donors formed controls matched for age and sex.

The clonotype was recovered from a human donor in good health. The chain links TRBV6-6 to TRBJ1-4; D not certain. Sequencing was done on a sample of CD4+ T cells from PBMCs. The CDR3 loop reads CASSWSLLTNEKLFF. The CDR3 DNA reads TGTGCCAGCAGTTGGAGTTTGTTAACTAATGAAAAACTGTTTTTT.